This is a list of T cell receptor beta chains from one sample in a study of blood T cell repertoires in COVID-19. Sequenced by immunoSEQ multiplex PCR; TCRdb stores in-frame clones only, minus some. The sample lists around 190,000 clones, around 84% occurring once. Sequencing was performed on peripheral blood. Receptors were obtained from an elderly woman with acute or convalescent COVID-19. Each CDR3 is given with its conserved first and last residue. D genes are given only for firm matches. Not every row has a clone size; where given, it reads once, few, many or a size class.

D gene: -
V gene: TRBV28
J gene: TRBJ2-3
clone size: -
CDR3 protein: CASSLYGANTDTQYF
CDR3 DNA: TGTGCCAGCAGTTTATATGGAGCGAACACAGATACGCAGTATTTT

D gene: TRBD2
V gene: TRBV6-5
J gene: TRBJ2-7
clone size: once
CDR3 protein: CASSAIAGGTYEQYF
CDR3 DNA: TGTGCCAGCAGCGCAATAGCGGGAGGGACCTACGAGCAGTACTTC

D gene: -
V gene: TRBV6-1
J gene: TRBJ2-7
clone size: -
CDR3 protein: CASSEAVRAGSRTYEQYF
CDR3 DNA: TGTGCCAGCAGTGAAGCGGTCAGGGCTGGTAGCAGGACCTACGAGCAGTACTTC

D gene: -
V gene: TRBV6-5
J gene: TRBJ1-3
clone size: -
CDR3 protein: CASSVDSSSGNTIYF
CDR3 DNA: TGTGCCAGCAGCGTAGACAGTTCCTCTGGAAACACCATATATTTT

D gene: -
V gene: TRBV5-1
J gene: TRBJ2-3
clone size: -
CDR3 protein: CASSFPGAGSSTDTQYF
CDR3 DNA: TGCGCCAGCAGCTTCCCGGGAGCGGGCTCTAGCACAGATACGCAGTATTTT

D gene: TRBD2
V gene: TRBV10-2
J gene: TRBJ2-1
clone size: few
CDR3 protein: CASCLAGNNEQFF
CDR3 DNA: TGCGCCAGCTGTCTAGCGGGAAACAATGAGCAGTTCTTC

D gene: TRBD2
V gene: TRBV10-3
J gene: TRBJ2-1
clone size: -
CDR3 protein: CASSGSSYNEQFF
CDR3 DNA: TGTGCCAGTAGCGGGAGCTCCTACAATGAGCAGTTCTTC

D gene: TRBD1
V gene: TRBV6-2/TRBV6-3
J gene: TRBJ1-1
clone size: -
CDR3 protein: CASSSPRQGRAAFF
CDR3 DNA: TGTGCCAGCAGTTCCCCGAGACAGGGACGTGCAGCTTTCTTT

D gene: -
V gene: TRBV12-5
J gene: TRBJ1-3
clone size: -
CDR3 protein: CASARGSGNTIYF
CDR3 DNA: TGTGCTAGTGCCCGGGGCTCTGGAAACACCATATATTTT

D gene: TRBD1
V gene: TRBV20-1
J gene: TRBJ1-5
clone size: -
CDR3 protein: CSASTGASNQPQHF
CDR3 DNA: TGCAGTGCTAGTACAGGGGCAAGCAATCAGCCCCAGCATTTT

D gene: -
V gene: TRBV3-1/TRBV3-2
J gene: TRBJ1-4
clone size: -
CDR3 protein: CASSPSMSLLFF
CDR3 DNA: TGTGCCAGCAGCCCGAGCATGAGCCTACTGTTTTTT

D gene: -
V gene: TRBV11-2
J gene: TRBJ2-7
clone size: -
CDR3 protein: CASSLGPSVYEQYF
CDR3 DNA: TGTGCCAGCAGCTTAGGTCCTAGCGTCTACGAGCAGTACTTC

D gene: -
V gene: TRBV18
J gene: TRBJ1-1
clone size: once
CDR3 protein: CASSPQGIAEAFF
CDR3 DNA: TGTGCCAGCTCACCACAGGGGATCGCTGAAGCTTTCTTT

D gene: TRBD2
V gene: TRBV5-1
J gene: TRBJ2-3
clone size: few
CDR3 protein: CASSLVGGRAGDTQYF
CDR3 DNA: TGCGCCAGCAGCTTGGTCGGCGGGAGGGCCGGAGATACGCAGTATTTT

D gene: -
V gene: TRBV18
J gene: TRBJ1-4
clone size: -
CDR3 protein: CASSPRQANEKLFF
CDR3 DNA: TGTGCCAGCTCACCTAGACAGGCTAATGAAAAACTGTTTTTT

D gene: -
V gene: TRBV2
J gene: TRBJ1-5
clone size: -
CDR3 protein: CASSDGGPLGQPQHF
CDR3 DNA: TGTGCCAGCAGTGACGGGGGACCCCTGGGGCAGCCCCAGCATTTT